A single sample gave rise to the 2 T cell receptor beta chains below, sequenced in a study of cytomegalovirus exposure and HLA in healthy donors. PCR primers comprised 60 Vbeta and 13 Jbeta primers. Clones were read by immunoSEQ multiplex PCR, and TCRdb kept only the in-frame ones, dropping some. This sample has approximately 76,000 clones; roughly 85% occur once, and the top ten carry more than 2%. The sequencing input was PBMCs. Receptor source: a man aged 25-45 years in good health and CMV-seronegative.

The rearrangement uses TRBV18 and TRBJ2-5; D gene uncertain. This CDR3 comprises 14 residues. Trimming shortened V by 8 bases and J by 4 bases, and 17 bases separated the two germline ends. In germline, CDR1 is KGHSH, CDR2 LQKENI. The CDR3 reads CASQPPTRGETQYF. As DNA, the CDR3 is TGTGCCAGCCAACCCCCTACTCGTGGAGAGACCCAGTACTTC.

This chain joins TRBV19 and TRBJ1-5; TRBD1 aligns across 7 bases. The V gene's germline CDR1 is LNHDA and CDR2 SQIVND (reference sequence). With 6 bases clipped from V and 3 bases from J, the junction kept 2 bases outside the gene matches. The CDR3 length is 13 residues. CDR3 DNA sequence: TGTGCCAGTAGCGGACAGGTCAATCAGCCCCAGCATTTT. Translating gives CASSGQVNQPQHF.